This record concerns one TCR beta chain sequence. Antigen specificity is unknown. The CDR3 has 16 residues. V was clipped by 1 base and J by 3 bases, with 15 bases between them. Germline V gives CDR1 SGHDN, CDR2 FVKESK. Amplified TCR beta CDR3 regions came from RNA transcripts. The HTBI set primed first-round TCR CDR3 RT-PCR. One entry per CDR3 protein results from TCRdb running MiXCR on the multiplex PCR reads. There are around 350,000 distinct CDR3 sequences in the sample; roughly 25% occur only once, and around 70% lies in the top ten. This specimen belongs to a study of T cells in Graves' hyperthyroidism and ophthalmopathy. About the research overall: Peripheral blood was taken when the disease was first diagnosed, before any treatment began. Study-wide results and caveats: Ophthalmopathy stood apart from stable hyperthyroidism in a 13 V-J model.

Patients aged 18 to 65 had newly diagnosed hyperthyroidism that had lasted under 2 months. Criteria for exclusion of patients were uncontrolled infection, other autoimmune disease, pregnancy or lactation. The TCR sequence derives from a man between 50 and 59 years old with Graves' hyperthyroidism. The sequencing input was blood. The gene calls are TRBV14 and TRBJ1-1, with D maybe TRBD1 (5 bases). The CDR3 protein is CASSQGIRGLDTEAFF. The CDR3 DNA reads as TGTGCCAGCAGCCAAGGCATAAGGGGCTTGGACACTGAAGCTTTCTTT.